This T cell receptor (beta chain) comes out of a study of CD8 T cells in Susac syndrome. Study as a whole: Patients with Susac syndrome were therapy-naive, on corticosteroids, or on intravenous immunoglobulin alone at the time that blood was drawn.

The V gene lost 5 bases and the J gene lost 3 bases, with 8 bases spanning the gap. The CDR3 is 13 residues long. Random hexamers served to reverse transcribe roughly 0.45 to 1 ug RNA. The method of amplification for TCR beta CDR3 was immunoSEQ multiplex PCR, covering 54 Vbeta and 13 Jbeta. MiXCR was run by TCRdb on the immunoSEQ multiplex PCR reads, yielding one entry per CDR3 protein. Of about 170,000 distinct CDR3 sequences in the sample, 90% to 96% were seen once. The CD8+ and CD4+ T cells were isolated magnetically using a negative isolation approach, whereas the TEMRA cells were enriched by FACS.

The sequenced material came from CD4+ T cells from PBMCs. The chain combines TRBV12-3 or TRBV12-4 with TRBJ1-5; a possible D gene is TRBD1 (6 bases). This TCR derives from a human donor with Susac syndrome. CDR3 DNA: TGTGCCAGCAGTCACAGGGTCAATCAGCCCCAGCATTTT. Translation gives CASSHRVNQPQHF.